These T cell receptor beta chains were read from a single sample in a study of blood T cell repertoires in COVID-19. TCRdb's table, derived via immunoSEQ multiplex PCR, lists solely in-frame clones and lacks some. The sample consists of 60,000 or so clones, approximately 91% of them appearing once. Material: peripheral blood. The receptors stem from a human donor in a cohort sampled during active COVID-19. The CDR3 runs from the conserved cysteine through the conserved F or W. Each record gives: J gene, clone size, V gene, D gene, CDR3 protein, CDR3 DNA. A D gene is named only where the DNA matches it firmly. The size entry is marked missing in some rows and otherwise reads once, few, many or a size class.

j_call: TRBJ1-1
clone_size: .
v_call: TRBV18
d_call: TRBD1
cdr3_aa: CASSPRDSVMNTEAFF
cdr3_nt: TGTGCCAGCTCACCGCGGGACAGCGTAATGAACACTGAAGCTTTCTTT

j_call: TRBJ1-2
clone_size: .
v_call: TRBV27
d_call: TRBD1
cdr3_aa: CASSLGTGVAYGYTF
cdr3_nt: TGTGCCAGCAGTCTCGGGACAGGGGTCGCCTATGGCTACACCTTC

j_call: TRBJ2-1
clone_size: once
v_call: TRBV7-8
d_call: TRBD2
cdr3_aa: CASSLSGGEYNEQFF
cdr3_nt: TGTGCCAGCAGCTTATCGGGAGGGGAATACAATGAGCAGTTCTTC

j_call: TRBJ2-7
clone_size: .
v_call: TRBV18
d_call: .
cdr3_aa: CASSPYSPRYEQYF
cdr3_nt: TGTGCCAGCTCACCCTACTCACCTCGGTACGAGCAGTACTTC

j_call: TRBJ2-7
clone_size: .
v_call: TRBV9
d_call: .
cdr3_aa: CASSVDIGGDFYEQYF
cdr3_nt: TGTGCCAGCAGCGTAGACATCGGAGGGGACTTCTACGAGCAGTACTTC

j_call: TRBJ2-5
clone_size: .
v_call: TRBV6-5
d_call: TRBD1
cdr3_aa: CASTKSTGQETQYF
cdr3_nt: TGTGCCAGCACCAAATCGACAGGGCAAGAGACCCAGTACTTC

j_call: TRBJ2-1
clone_size: .
v_call: TRBV21-1
d_call: .
cdr3_aa: CASSKEQDRGRYAGVNEQFF
cdr3_nt: TGTGCCAGCAGCAAAGAGCAGGACAGGGGGCGCTATGCGGGAGTCAATGAGCAGTTCTTC

j_call: TRBJ2-7
clone_size: .
v_call: TRBV4-3
d_call: .
cdr3_aa: CASSLRLGRGEQYF
cdr3_nt: TGCGCCAGCAGCCTCCGACTAGGACGGGGCGAGCAGTACTTC

j_call: TRBJ2-7
clone_size: .
v_call: TRBV12-3/TRBV12-4
d_call: .
cdr3_aa: CASSPVSSYEQYF
cdr3_nt: TGTGCCAGCAGTCCAGTAAGCTCCTACGAGCAGTACTTC

j_call: TRBJ2-1
clone_size: .
v_call: TRBV4-1
d_call: .
cdr3_aa: CASSNSPRRITYNEQFF
cdr3_nt: TGCGCCAGCAGCAATAGCCCCCGGAGGATCACCTACAATGAGCAGTTCTTC

j_call: TRBJ2-1
clone_size: few
v_call: TRBV7-9
d_call: .
cdr3_aa: CASSLVRGMDYNEQFF
cdr3_nt: TGTGCCAGCAGCTTAGTGCGCGGGATGGACTACAATGAGCAGTTCTTC

j_call: TRBJ2-7
clone_size: .
v_call: TRBV28
d_call: .
cdr3_aa: CASSLSRMWGAYEQYF
cdr3_nt: TGTGCCAGCAGTTTGAGTCGAATGTGGGGGGCCTACGAGCAGTACTTC

j_call: TRBJ2-7
clone_size: .
v_call: TRBV27
d_call: TRBD1
cdr3_aa: CASSRTGGSVYEQYF
cdr3_nt: TGTGCCAGCAGTAGGACAGGGGGGAGTGTATACGAGCAGTACTTC

j_call: TRBJ2-5
clone_size: .
v_call: TRBV7-2
d_call: TRBD1
cdr3_aa: CASSMEGTGAPWETQYF
cdr3_nt: TGTGCCAGCAGCATGGAAGGGACAGGGGCCCCCTGGGAGACCCAGTACTTC

j_call: TRBJ1-2
clone_size: .
v_call: TRBV3-1/TRBV3-2
d_call: TRBD1
cdr3_aa: CASSPTGAGYTF
cdr3_nt: TGTGCCAGCAGCCCGACAGGGGCTGGCTACACCTTC

j_call: TRBJ2-3
clone_size: .
v_call: TRBV2
d_call: .
cdr3_aa: CASSVLSTDTQYF
cdr3_nt: TGTGCCAGCAGTGTACTTTCCACAGATACGCAGTATTTT

j_call: TRBJ2-2
clone_size: .
v_call: TRBV9
d_call: .
cdr3_aa: CASSVSIIGATNTGELFF
cdr3_nt: TGTGCCAGCAGCGTATCGATAATTGGAGCAACGAACACCGGGGAGCTGTTTTTT

j_call: TRBJ2-5
clone_size: .
v_call: TRBV7-7
d_call: .
cdr3_aa: CASSATGYQETQYF
cdr3_nt: TGTGCCAGCAGTGCCACAGGCTACCAAGAGACCCAGTACTTC

j_call: TRBJ2-1
clone_size: .
v_call: TRBV6-5
d_call: TRBD2
cdr3_aa: CASSYLVAGMGGEQFF
cdr3_nt: TGTGCCAGCAGTTACTTGGTAGCGGGAATGGGGGGTGAGCAGTTCTTC

j_call: TRBJ1-1
clone_size: .
v_call: TRBV9
d_call: .
cdr3_aa: CASSVDMNTEAFF
cdr3_nt: TGTGCCAGCAGCGTGGACATGAACACTGAAGCTTTCTTT

j_call: TRBJ1-2
clone_size: .
v_call: TRBV11-2
d_call: TRBD1
cdr3_aa: CASSFRRQGAPGYTF
cdr3_nt: TGTGCCAGCAGCTTTCGGAGACAGGGGGCGCCTGGCTACACCTTC

j_call: TRBJ2-1
clone_size: .
v_call: TRBV7-6
d_call: .
cdr3_aa: CASSYFSDSYNEQFF
cdr3_nt: TGTGCCAGCAGCTACTTTAGTGACTCCTACAATGAGCAGTTCTTC

j_call: TRBJ2-5
clone_size: .
v_call: TRBV7-7
d_call: TRBD1
cdr3_aa: CASSPVGQAGETQYF
cdr3_nt: TGTGCCAGCAGCCCCGTTGGACAGGCGGGAGAGACCCAGTACTTC

j_call: TRBJ2-2
clone_size: .
v_call: TRBV14
d_call: .
cdr3_aa: CASSQEIVWGELFF
cdr3_nt: TGTGCCAGCAGCCAAGAAATAGTGTGGGGGGAGCTGTTTTTT

j_call: TRBJ2-1
clone_size: .
v_call: TRBV10-3
d_call: TRBD2
cdr3_aa: CAITSGTSAAGSSYNEQFF
cdr3_nt: TGTGCCATCACTTCAGGGACTAGCGCCGCAGGAAGCTCCTACAATGAGCAGTTCTTC

j_call: TRBJ2-6
clone_size: .
v_call: TRBV18
d_call: .
cdr3_aa: CASSQDSGANVLTF
cdr3_nt: TGTGCCAGCTCCCAGGACTCTGGGGCCAACGTCCTGACTTTC

j_call: TRBJ2-5
clone_size: .
v_call: TRBV5-4
d_call: TRBD2
cdr3_aa: CASSLRTSGRGLQETQYF
cdr3_nt: TGTGCCAGCAGCTTGCGGACTAGCGGGAGAGGGTTACAAGAGACCCAGTACTTC

j_call: TRBJ1-5
clone_size: .
v_call: TRBV28
d_call: .
cdr3_aa: CASSTQPSSGGNQPQHF
cdr3_nt: TGTGCCAGCAGTACACAGCCATCATCAGGGGGCAATCAGCCCCAGCATTTT

j_call: TRBJ2-4
clone_size: .
v_call: TRBV13
d_call: TRBD1
cdr3_aa: CASSHRGALKYIQYF
cdr3_nt: TGTGCCAGCAGCCACAGGGGGGCCTTAAAGTACATTCAGTACTTC

j_call: TRBJ2-5
clone_size: .
v_call: TRBV3-1/TRBV3-2
d_call: TRBD2
cdr3_aa: CASSFRLAGVETQYF
cdr3_nt: TGTGCCAGCAGTTTCCGACTAGCGGGAGTAGAGACCCAGTACTTC

j_call: TRBJ2-7
clone_size: .
v_call: TRBV4-3
d_call: TRBD1
cdr3_aa: CASSPGTRDRLQYF
cdr3_nt: TGCGCCAGCAGCCCGGGCACCCGGGACAGATTACAGTACTTC

j_call: TRBJ2-7
clone_size: .
v_call: TRBV20-1
d_call: .
cdr3_aa: CSAPDGIEQYF
cdr3_nt: TGCAGTGCCCCAGACGGGATTGAACAGTACTTC

j_call: TRBJ1-5
clone_size: .
v_call: TRBV19
d_call: TRBD1
cdr3_aa: CASKDRGNQPQHF
cdr3_nt: TGTGCCAGTAAGGACAGGGGAAATCAGCCCCAGCATTTT

j_call: TRBJ1-1
clone_size: .
v_call: TRBV29-1
d_call: TRBD1
cdr3_aa: CSAANRGSTEAFF
cdr3_nt: TGCAGCGCAGCGAACAGGGGTAGTACTGAAGCTTTCTTT

j_call: TRBJ2-5
clone_size: once
v_call: TRBV15
d_call: .
cdr3_aa: CATSRDSLPGETQYF
cdr3_nt: TGTGCCACCAGCAGAGATTCCCTCCCCGGGGAGACCCAGTACTTC

j_call: TRBJ1-2
clone_size: once
v_call: TRBV2
d_call: TRBD1
cdr3_aa: CASSPGQQYGYTF
cdr3_nt: TGTGCCAGCAGCCCGGGACAGCAGTATGGCTACACCTTC

j_call: TRBJ2-3
clone_size: .
v_call: TRBV4-1
d_call: TRBD2
cdr3_aa: CASSHTSGVSTDTQYF
cdr3_nt: TGCGCCAGCAGCCATACTAGCGGGGTCAGCACAGATACGCAGTATTTT

j_call: TRBJ1-5
clone_size: .
v_call: TRBV2
d_call: .
cdr3_aa: CASSYVANSNQPQHF
cdr3_nt: TGTGCCAGCAGTTATGTAGCTAATAGCAATCAGCCCCAGCATTTT

j_call: TRBJ2-5
clone_size: .
v_call: TRBV5-1
d_call: .
cdr3_aa: CASSLQGRGETQYF
cdr3_nt: TGCGCCAGCAGCTTACAGGGCCGCGGAGAGACCCAGTACTTC

j_call: TRBJ1-2
clone_size: .
v_call: TRBV7-2
d_call: .
cdr3_aa: CASSLVGDYGYTF
cdr3_nt: TGTGCCAGCAGCTTAGTAGGGGACTATGGCTACACCTTC

j_call: TRBJ2-3
clone_size: .
v_call: TRBV4-1
d_call: .
cdr3_aa: CASSPGHHDTDTQYF
cdr3_nt: TGCGCCAGCAGCCCTGGACACCACGACACAGATACGCAGTATTTT

j_call: TRBJ1-4
clone_size: .
v_call: TRBV19
d_call: .
cdr3_aa: CASSPTGIEKLFF
cdr3_nt: TGTGCCAGTAGCCCAACGGGGATTGAAAAACTGTTTTTT

j_call: TRBJ2-7
clone_size: few
v_call: TRBV28
d_call: .
cdr3_aa: CASSLWGAPAYEQYF
cdr3_nt: TGTGCCAGCAGTTTATGGGGGGCCCCCGCCTACGAGCAGTACTTC

j_call: TRBJ2-7
clone_size: .
v_call: TRBV5-6
d_call: TRBD1
cdr3_aa: CASSPSGQGYEQYF
cdr3_nt: TGTGCCAGCAGCCCCTCGGGACAGGGCTACGAGCAGTACTTC

j_call: TRBJ2-7
clone_size: .
v_call: TRBV9
d_call: TRBD2
cdr3_aa: CASSGASGHEQYF
cdr3_nt: TGTGCCAGCAGCGGGGCTAGCGGGCACGAGCAGTACTTC

j_call: TRBJ2-1
clone_size: .
v_call: TRBV19
d_call: TRBD1
cdr3_aa: CASSTRTNRGHEQFF
cdr3_nt: TGTGCCAGTAGCACTCGTACAAACAGGGGTCATGAGCAGTTCTTC

j_call: TRBJ1-1
clone_size: .
v_call: TRBV7-2
d_call: TRBD1
cdr3_aa: CASSYGQAGGAFF
cdr3_nt: TGTGCCAGCAGCTACGGACAGGCGGGGGGAGCTTTCTTT

j_call: TRBJ2-7
clone_size: .
v_call: TRBV4-1
d_call: TRBD1
cdr3_aa: CASSPRDRTYEQYF
cdr3_nt: TGCGCCAGCAGCCCTCGGGACAGAACCTACGAGCAGTACTTC

j_call: TRBJ2-3
clone_size: .
v_call: TRBV9
d_call: .
cdr3_aa: CASSLTGSPSTDTQYF
cdr3_nt: TGTGCCAGCAGCCTCACAGGGTCTCCTAGCACAGATACGCAGTATTTT

j_call: TRBJ2-7
clone_size: .
v_call: TRBV7-2
d_call: .
cdr3_aa: CASSSRDTYEQYF
cdr3_nt: TGTGCCAGCAGCTCCCGGGACACTTACGAGCAGTACTTC

j_call: TRBJ2-1
clone_size: .
v_call: TRBV3-1/TRBV3-2
d_call: .
cdr3_aa: CASSQDRWPSGQNEQFF
cdr3_nt: TGTGCCAGCAGCCAAGATCGTTGGCCTAGCGGACAGAATGAGCAGTTCTTC

j_call: TRBJ2-7
clone_size: .
v_call: TRBV27
d_call: .
cdr3_aa: CASSVAIPYEQYF
cdr3_nt: TGTGCCAGCAGTGTAGCGATCCCCTACGAGCAGTACTTC